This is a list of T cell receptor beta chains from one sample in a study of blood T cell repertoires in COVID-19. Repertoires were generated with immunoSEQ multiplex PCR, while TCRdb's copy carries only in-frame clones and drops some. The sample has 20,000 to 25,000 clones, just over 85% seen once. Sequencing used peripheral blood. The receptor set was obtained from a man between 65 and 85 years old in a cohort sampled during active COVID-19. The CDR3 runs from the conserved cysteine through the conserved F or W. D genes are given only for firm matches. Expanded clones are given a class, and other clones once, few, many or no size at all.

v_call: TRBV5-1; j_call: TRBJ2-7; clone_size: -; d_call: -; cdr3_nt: TGCGCCAGCAGCTTGGGACTTATAAGCTCCTACGAGCAGTACTTC; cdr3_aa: CASSLGLISSYEQYF
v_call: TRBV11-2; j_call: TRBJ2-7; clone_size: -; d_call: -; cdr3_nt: TGTGCCAGCAGCTTAGGGAGCTGGAGAGGGCCCTGGGAGGTAGAGCAGTACTTC; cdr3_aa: CASSLGSWRGPWEVEQYF
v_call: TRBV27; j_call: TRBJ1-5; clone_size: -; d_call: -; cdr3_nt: TGTGCCAGCAGTCCCAGGAACGCTAGGGGGGGGAGAAAGCCCCAGCATTTT; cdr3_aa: CASSPRNARGGRKPQHF
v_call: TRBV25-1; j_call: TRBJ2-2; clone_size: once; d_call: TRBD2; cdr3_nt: TGTGCCAGCAGTGCATCGGGACTAGCGGGGAGTACCGGGGAGCTGTTTTTT; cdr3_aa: CASSASGLAGSTGELFF
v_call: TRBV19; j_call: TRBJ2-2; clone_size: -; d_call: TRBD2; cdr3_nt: TGTGCCAGTAAACTAGCGGGAGACACCGGGGAGCTGTTTTTT; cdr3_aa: CASKLAGDTGELFF
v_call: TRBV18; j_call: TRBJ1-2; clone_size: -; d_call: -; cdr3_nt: TGTGCCAGCTCACCCCAGGACACCACGAAAGTCTATGGCTACACCTTC; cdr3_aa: CASSPQDTTKVYGYTF
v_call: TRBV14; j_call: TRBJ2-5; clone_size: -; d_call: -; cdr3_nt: TGTGCCAGCAGCCAACTCGGGGAGACCCAGTACTTC; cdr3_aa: CASSQLGETQYF
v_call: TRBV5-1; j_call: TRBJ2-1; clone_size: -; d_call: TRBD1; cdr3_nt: TGCGCCAGCAGCCCACAGGGGAAGTACAATGAGCAGTTCTTC; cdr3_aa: CASSPQGKYNEQFF
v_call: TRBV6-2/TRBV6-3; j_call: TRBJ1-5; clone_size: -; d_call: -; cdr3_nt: TGTGCCAGCAGTCTACAGGGAAATCAGCCCCAGCATTTT; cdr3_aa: CASSLQGNQPQHF
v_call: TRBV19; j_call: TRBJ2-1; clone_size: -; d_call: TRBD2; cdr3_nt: TGTGCCAGTAGTACCAAAAGCGGGAGGGCCGCCAATGAGCAGTTCTTC; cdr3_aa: CASSTKSGRAANEQFF
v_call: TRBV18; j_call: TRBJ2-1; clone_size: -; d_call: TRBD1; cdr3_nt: TGTGCCAGCTCGCCCGGGACAGGGGACTACAATGAGCAGTTCTTC; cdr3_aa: CASSPGTGDYNEQFF
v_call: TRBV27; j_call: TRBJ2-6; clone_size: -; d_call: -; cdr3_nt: TGTGCCAGCAGTTTATGGGGAGACGCAAGCTCTGGGGCCAACGTCCTGACTTTC; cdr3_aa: CASSLWGDASSGANVLTF
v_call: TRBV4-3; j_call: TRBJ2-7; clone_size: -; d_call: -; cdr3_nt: TGCGCCAGCAGCCAAGTCCGTGTAATGGGGGAGGACTCCTACGAGCAGTACTTC; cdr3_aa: CASSQVRVMGEDSYEQYF
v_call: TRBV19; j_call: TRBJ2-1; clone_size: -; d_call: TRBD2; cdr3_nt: TGTGCCAGTAGTGGGACCAAGGGGAGCGGGGACTACAATGAGCAGTTCTTC; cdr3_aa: CASSGTKGSGDYNEQFF
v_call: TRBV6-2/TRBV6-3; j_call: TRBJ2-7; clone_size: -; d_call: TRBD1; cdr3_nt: TGTGCCAGCAGTTACCGGGACAGCTACGAGCAGTACTTC; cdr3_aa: CASSYRDSYEQYF
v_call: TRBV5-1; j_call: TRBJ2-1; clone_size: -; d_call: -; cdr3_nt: TGCGCCAGCAGCTCGGTGGTCACCAATGAGCAGTTCTTC; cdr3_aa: CASSSVVTNEQFF
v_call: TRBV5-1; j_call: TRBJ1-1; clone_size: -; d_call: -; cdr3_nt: TGCGCCAGCAGCTCCCCCGGAGGCACCACTGAAGCTTTCTTT; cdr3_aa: CASSSPGGTTEAFF
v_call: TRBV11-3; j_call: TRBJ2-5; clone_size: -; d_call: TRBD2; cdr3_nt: TGTGCCAGCAGCTTAGATCGCGGGACTAGAGCCCCCCCACAAGAGACCCAGTACTTC; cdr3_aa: CASSLDRGTRAPPQETQYF
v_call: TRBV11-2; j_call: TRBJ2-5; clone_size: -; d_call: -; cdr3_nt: TGTGCCAGCAGCCCTGGGGAGGAGGCCCAGTACTTC; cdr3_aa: CASSPGEEAQYF
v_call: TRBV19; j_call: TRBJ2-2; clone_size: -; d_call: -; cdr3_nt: TGTGCCAGTAGTAGACAGCCGAACACCGGGGAGCTGTTTTTT; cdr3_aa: CASSRQPNTGELFF
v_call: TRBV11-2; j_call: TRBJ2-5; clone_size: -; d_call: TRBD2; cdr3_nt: TGTGCCAGCAGCTCGGGACTAGCGGGAGGGCCTGGAGAGACCCAGTACTTC; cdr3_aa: CASSSGLAGGPGETQYF
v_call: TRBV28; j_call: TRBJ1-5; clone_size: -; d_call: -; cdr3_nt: TGTGCCAGCAGTTTCAGTTCGGGTGTTCAGCCCCAGCATTTT; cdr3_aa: CASSFSSGVQPQHF
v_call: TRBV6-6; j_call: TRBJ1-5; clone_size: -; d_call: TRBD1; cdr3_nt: TGTGCCAGCATCAGCGAGACAGGGTATCAGCCCCAGCATTTT; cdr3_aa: CASISETGYQPQHF
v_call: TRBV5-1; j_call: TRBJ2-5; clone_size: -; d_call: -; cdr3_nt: TGCGCCAGCAGCCCCGGAGAAGAGACCCAGTACTTC; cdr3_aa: CASSPGEETQYF
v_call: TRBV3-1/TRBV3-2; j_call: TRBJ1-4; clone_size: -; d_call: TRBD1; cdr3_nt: TGTGCCAGCAGCGGACAGGGCCTTGCAACTAATGAAAAACTGTTTTTT; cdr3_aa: CASSGQGLATNEKLFF
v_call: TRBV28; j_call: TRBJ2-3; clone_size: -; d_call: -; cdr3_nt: TGTGCCAGCAGTCCGAGAGGTGGCACAGATACGCAGTATTTT; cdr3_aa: CASSPRGGTDTQYF
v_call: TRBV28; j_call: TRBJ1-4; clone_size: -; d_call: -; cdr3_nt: TGTGCCAGCAGTTTGAGGAGAGCAACTAATGAAAAACTGTTTTTT; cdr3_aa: CASSLRRATNEKLFF
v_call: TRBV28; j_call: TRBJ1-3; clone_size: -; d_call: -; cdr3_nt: TGTGCCACCTGGGCGTCTGGAAACACCATATATTTT; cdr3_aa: CATWASGNTIYF
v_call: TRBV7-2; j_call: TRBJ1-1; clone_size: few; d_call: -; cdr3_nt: TGTGCCAGCAGCCTATGGACAGTTAGAGACACTGAAGCTTTCTTT; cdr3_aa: CASSLWTVRDTEAFF
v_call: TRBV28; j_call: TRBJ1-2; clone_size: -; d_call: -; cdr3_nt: TGTGCCAGCAGCACCGAAGCGAGGGCGGGTGGCTACACCTTC; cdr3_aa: CASSTEARAGGYTF
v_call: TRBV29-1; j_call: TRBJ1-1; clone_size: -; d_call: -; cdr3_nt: TGCAGCGTTGAAGACCGGGAGCCCCTGTTCACTGAAGCTTTCTTT; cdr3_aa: CSVEDREPLFTEAFF
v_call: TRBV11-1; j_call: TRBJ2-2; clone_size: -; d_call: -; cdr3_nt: TGTGCCAGCAGCCAAACTAGAGGGAACACCGGGGAGCTGTTTTTT; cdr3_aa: CASSQTRGNTGELFF
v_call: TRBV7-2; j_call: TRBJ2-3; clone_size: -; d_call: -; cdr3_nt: TGTGCCAGCAGCTTGACTGCGCGGGCCGTGGGAACAGATACGCAGTATTTT; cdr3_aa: CASSLTARAVGTDTQYF
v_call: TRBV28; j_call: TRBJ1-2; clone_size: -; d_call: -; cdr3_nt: TGTGCCAGCACTACGGTCGGGTGGTTTAACTATGGCTACACCTTC; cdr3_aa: CASTTVGWFNYGYTF
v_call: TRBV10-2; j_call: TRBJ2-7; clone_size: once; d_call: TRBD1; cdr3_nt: TGCGCCAGCAGTCGCCCGGGACAGGGGGTCTACGAGCAGTACTTC; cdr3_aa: CASSRPGQGVYEQYF
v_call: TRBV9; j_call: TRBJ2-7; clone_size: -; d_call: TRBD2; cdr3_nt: TGTGCCAGCAGCGTAGCGGGAGGGCCGCACGAGCAGTACTTC; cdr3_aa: CASSVAGGPHEQYF
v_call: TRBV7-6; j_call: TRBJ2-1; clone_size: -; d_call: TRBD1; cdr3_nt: TGTGCCAGCAGCTTTGGGACAGGGGGTTCCAATGAGCAGTTCTTC; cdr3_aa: CASSFGTGGSNEQFF
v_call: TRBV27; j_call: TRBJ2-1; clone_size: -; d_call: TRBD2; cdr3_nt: TGTGCCAGCAGTCCTCGTCCCGGGACTAGCGTCTACAATGAGCAGTTCTTC; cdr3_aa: CASSPRPGTSVYNEQFF
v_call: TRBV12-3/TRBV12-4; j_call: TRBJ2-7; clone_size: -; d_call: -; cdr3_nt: TGTGCCAGCAGTTTGTCGAGGTACGAGCAGTACTTC; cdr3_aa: CASSLSRYEQYF
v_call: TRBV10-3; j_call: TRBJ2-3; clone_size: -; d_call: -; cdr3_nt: TGTGCCATCAGTACGACAACTAGCACAGATACGCAGTATTTT; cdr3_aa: CAISTTTSTDTQYF
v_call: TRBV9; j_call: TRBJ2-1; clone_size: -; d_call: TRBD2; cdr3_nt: TGTGCCAGCAGCGAGAGAGGTGGGACTAGCGGGAGAAGGGAGGAGCAGTTCTTC; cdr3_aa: CASSERGGTSGRREEQFF
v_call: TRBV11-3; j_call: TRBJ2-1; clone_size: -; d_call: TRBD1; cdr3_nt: TGTGCCAGCAGTAACCGGGACAGGTACAATGAGCAGTTCTTC; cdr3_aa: CASSNRDRYNEQFF
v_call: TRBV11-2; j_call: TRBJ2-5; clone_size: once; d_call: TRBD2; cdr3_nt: TGTGCCAGCAGCGGGGGACTAGCGGGGGGACAAGAGACCCAGTACTTC; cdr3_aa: CASSGGLAGGQETQYF
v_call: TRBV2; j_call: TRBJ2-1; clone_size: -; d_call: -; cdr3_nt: TGTGCCAGCCGGTGGGGGGTCAATGAGCAGTTCTTC; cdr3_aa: CASRWGVNEQFF
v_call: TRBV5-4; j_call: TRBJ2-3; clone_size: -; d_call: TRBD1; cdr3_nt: TGTGCCAGCAGAGACGGGACAGCCACAGATACGCAGTATTTT; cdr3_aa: CASRDGTATDTQYF
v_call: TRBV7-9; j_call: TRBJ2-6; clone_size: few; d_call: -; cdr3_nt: TGTGCCAGCACACTGACGGGAACGGCTGGGGCCAACGTCCTGACTTTC; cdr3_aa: CASTLTGTAGANVLTF